This T cell receptor beta chain was identified in a study of cytomegalovirus exposure and HLA in healthy donors (dated by TCRdb to 2016 to 2017). In the study overall: In an earlier analysis of roughly 590 of the donors, 250 to 300 Gb of sequence data and 100 million or so unique TCR beta sequences from roughly 200 million T cells were reported. Approximately 330 gigabases of sequencing data and 91 million or so unique TCR sequences made up an early release that covered roughly 670 HLA-typed donors. Of the roughly 400 genotyped donors, approximately 81% were placed in the genetic ancestry cluster associated with self-reported Caucasian donors. The study aimed to test whether signatures of past pathogen exposure could be identified by cataloging public T cell receptors. The study profiled the T cell repertoires of hundreds of subjects by immunosequencing and related them to cytomegalovirus serostatus. In addition to the first cohort of several hundred subjects, a separate validation cohort of 120 different subjects was used. The study combined high-throughput TCR immunosequencing, statistical association of individual TCRs with disease status, and machine learning to predict cytomegalovirus infection status. To study patterns of TCR occurrence, a later analysis re-analyzed previously published TCR beta repertoires from several hundred donors and added high-resolution HLA genotyping. Rather than using new phenotypic data, the later analysis identified candidate immune exposures from TCR beta sequences and from how often those sequences occurred across donors. To decide whether each TCR beta V gene segment behaved as functional or pseudogenic, an earlier analysis of some 570 of the donors relied on high-throughput TCR beta sequencing. Alongside the repertoire data, information on donor age, sex, ethnicity and CMV serostatus was compiled. In a later genetic analysis, genome-wide SNP genotypes for about 55% of the 666 donors were used, and that subset was treated as a discovery cohort. Every repertoire in the discovery cohort had been generated on one and the same sequencing platform. HLA typing covered class I and class II loci at four-digit resolution. The number of donors typed differed by locus, with roughly 629-640 for A, B, C, DRB1 and DQB1, 522 for DQA1, about 610 for DPA1, and some 470 for DPB1. Because of strong linkage in the cohort, roughly five DR-DQ haplotypes were treated as single units for association and clustering. Across approximately 420 genotyped donors of the cohort, an average of roughly 200,000 unique TCR beta nucleotide sequences per donor were sequenced, and 15% to 20% of those sequences were non-productive. The study at large found these results: A later analysis found that HLA-associated TCR beta chains were more clonally expanded and had lower generation probabilities than equally common non-associated chains. A few of the identified cytomegalovirus-associated TCR beta chains were confirmed in vitro to be specific for cytomegalovirus antigens. Because the 87-base-pair reads could not distinguish some IMGT-functional V segments, including TRBV6-2 and TRBV6-3, those segments were excluded. In an earlier analysis of some 500 of the donors, most TCR beta V segments appeared in productive rearrangements about 90% or about 30% of the time, broadly matching IMGT annotations. The classifier was reported to diagnose cytomegalovirus status with high specificity and sensitivity in both the original and validation cohorts. For the cohort, immune exposure information was limited to CMV serostatus. V-gene and J-gene trimming of TCR beta chains was associated with a missense DCLRE1C variant in a later genetic analysis, and the association was replicated in an independent cohort. According to a later analysis, TCR association rates differed among HLA loci, with DRB1 alleles showing the most associated TCRs and HLA-C alleles showing the fewest. A further reported finding was that TCR beta sequences accurately predicted the HLA-A and HLA-B alleles for most subjects in the first cohort. Because counts were too low, about 17 rarely observed V segments, including chromosome 9 orphons, were excluded from the earlier analysis of fewer than 650 of the donors. Linkage disequilibrium might explain the correlated functional status among segregating V segments, but an unknown experimental factor could not be excluded. A total of about 180 TCR beta chains were listed by the study as associated with cytomegalovirus. Across donors, most TCR sequences were observed very rarely, whereas some public TCRs were present in many individuals. The authors suggested that the approach could potentially be generalized to other disease states and immunological phenotypes. In a later genetic analysis, fewer N-insertions in productive TCRs were reported among donors in an Asian-associated ancestry cluster than the roughly 640-donor mean. The cohort was sequenced for TCR beta chains only, and without alpha or paired-chain data the features that could be detected were limited. In a later analysis, several top co-occurrence clusters were reported to appear linked to parvovirus B19, influenza, CMV and Epstein-Barr virus. Presence/absence analyses assumed roughly uniform sequencing depth across donors, an assumption that may not hold. At a false discovery rate of 0.05, a later analysis linked 16,951 TCR beta sequences to specific HLA alleles. According to a later analysis, most CMV-associated TCR beta chains appeared to be HLA-restricted, and the HLA associations seemed to be driven largely by CMV exposure. Assigning TCR associations to individual alleles was difficult when HLA alleles, especially DR and DQ, strongly co-occurred. Because HLA typing was unavailable for some donors at each locus, only the typed subset was used in association tests. A cluster of highly shared sequence variants was judged likely to represent a technical artifact of the sequencing pipeline.

The library was obtained by the immunoSEQ multiplex PCR assay. A mixture of 60 forward primers for TCR Vbeta segments and 13 reverse primers for TCR Jbeta segments was used in the multiplex PCR. A multiplex PCR assay on genomic DNA amplified the CDR3 region of rearranged TCR beta genes. Amplified TCR beta libraries were sequenced as 87-base-pair reads on the Illumina HiSeq System. The study's processing was this. Across the 500 to 850 repertoires, a later analysis counted roughly 84 million unique TCR beta chains, roughly 11 million of which were shared by at least two donors. A nearest-neighbor algorithm error-corrected the raw reads and collapsed the reads into unique sequences, merging closely related sequences to remove PCR and sequencing errors. To assign V, D and J gene segments, CDR3 sequences were aligned to IMGT reference sequences. For a sequence to be retained, a match of at least six nucleotides was required to both a V gene segment and a J gene segment. Rearrangements were classified as productive when the CDR3 lacked stop codons and remained in frame with V and J, and all other rearrangements were classified as non-productive. Following IMGT convention, CDR3 was defined as the stretch from the second conserved V-encoded cysteine up to the conserved J-encoded phenylalanine. In an earlier analysis of more than 550 of the donors, sequences lacking an unambiguous match to a single V gene segment were excluded. An earlier analysis of fewer than 750 of the donors classified V segments as functional when productive rearrangements were above 56.7% and as segregating when the standard deviation between donors was above 5%. A statistical classification framework was built for diagnosing cytomegalovirus status from the catalog of TCR beta chain sequences. V and J gene assignment, in a later analysis, came from comparing TCR nucleotide sequences with IMGT/GENE-DB human TR gene sequences. In a later analysis, CDR3 sequences and most-parsimonious VDJ recombination scenarios were assigned using the TCRdist pipeline. A later analysis defined each TCR beta chain by its CDR3 amino acid sequence plus V-gene family, and excluded reads lacking a unique V-gene family. To address suspected cross-contamination and a sequencing artifact, a later analysis removed a few hundred highly shared, low-generation-probability nucleotide sequences. For each public chain, a later analysis derived a clonal expansion index from normalized ranks of inferred template counts within each repertoire. In a later analysis, generation probabilities were computed using a VDJ recombination model fitted to out-of-frame rearrangements, and the results were checked against IGoR. In a later analysis, hypergeometric tests were used to score TCR-TCR, TCR-HLA and TCR-CMV co-occurrence, with a repertoire-size bias correction applied to TCR pairs. In a later analysis, false discovery rates were estimated by permuting HLA or CMV assignments 20 times. A later analysis grouped co-occurring TCRs with DBSCAN, adding TCRdist sequence similarity when clustering within HLA-allele-positive subsets. For co-occurrence clustering, repertoires with fewer than 30,000 or more than 120,000 public chains were excluded, along with a handful of repertoires with anomalous nucleotide sharing. The source is immuneACCESS, and TCRdb retained only in-frame sequences with V and J called. Part of the clones is not carried over; for the studies checked, unresolved V genes explain less than half of this, and the remainder is unexplained. V and J calls and clone size are those listed in that table; D and trimming were worked out from the DNA. The sample table contains roughly 200,000 clones; only one count was recorded for about 88% of them. The ten largest account for less than 0.35% of the sample.

CDR3 length: 15 amino acids, cysteine to phenylalanine. The sequence is cut down to CDR3 DNA, 45 bases in frame from base 1. Unmatched junction bases come to 8, with V trimmed by 4 bases and J by 4 bases. The germline V gene provides CDR1 SGHRS and CDR2 YFSETQ. The cohort was made up of 650 to 700 healthy bone marrow donors. At the time of sampling, all cohort members were nominally healthy, though unrecorded immune exposures were likely present. The donor was CMV seronegative and was included in the group of around 320 seronegative cohort members. A peripheral blood sample was provided by each donor, and peripheral blood mononuclear cells were used for TCR beta sequencing. Genomic DNA extraction from the blood cell samples was performed with the Qiagen DNeasy Blood Extraction Kit. With respect to this clone: What this receptor recognizes is not known. No base quality values were provided; no much bigger clone lies one nucleotide off.

The sequence was obtained from a woman aged 30 to 39 in good health and CMV-seronegative. The sequenced sample consisted of PBMCs. The receptor chain draws on TRBV5-1 and TRBJ1-5; 7 central bases correspond to TRBD1. The DNA sequence is TGCGCCAGCAGCCCTACCGGGACAGAAAATCAGCCCCAGCATTTT. Its translation reads: CASSPTGTENQPQHF.